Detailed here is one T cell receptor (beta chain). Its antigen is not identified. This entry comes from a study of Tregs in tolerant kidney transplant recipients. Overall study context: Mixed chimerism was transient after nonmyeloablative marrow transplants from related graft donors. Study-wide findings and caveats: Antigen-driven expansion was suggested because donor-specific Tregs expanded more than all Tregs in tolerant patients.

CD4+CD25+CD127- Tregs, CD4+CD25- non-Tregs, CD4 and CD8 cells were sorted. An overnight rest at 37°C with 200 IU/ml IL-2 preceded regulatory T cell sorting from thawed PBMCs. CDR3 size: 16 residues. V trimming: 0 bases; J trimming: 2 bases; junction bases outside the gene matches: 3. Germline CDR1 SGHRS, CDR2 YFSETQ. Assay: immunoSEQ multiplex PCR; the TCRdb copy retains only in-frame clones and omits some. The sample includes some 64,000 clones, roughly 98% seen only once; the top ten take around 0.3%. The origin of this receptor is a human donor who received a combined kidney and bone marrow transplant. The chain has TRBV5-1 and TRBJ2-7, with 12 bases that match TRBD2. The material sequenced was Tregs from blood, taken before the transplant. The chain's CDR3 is CASSLAWTSGAYEQYF. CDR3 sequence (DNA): TGCGCCAGCAGCTTGGCCTGGACTAGCGGGGCCTACGAGCAGTACTTC.